This T cell receptor beta chain derives from a study of shared clonotypes between healthy human individuals. CD4+ cells underwent separation, giving CD45RA+ naive and CD45RA-negative memory subsets. Assay: immunoSEQ multiplex PCR; the TCRdb copy retains only in-frame clones and omits some. Of about 2.3 million clones in the sample, approximately 93% were seen once. Overall study results and limits: Collection of samples was limited to blood; tissue repertoires likely differ.

A remark on this clone: The target antigen is unknown.

This CDR3 spans 13 amino acids. CDR1 and CDR2 (germline): SEHNR, FQNEAQ (reference sequence). Trimming pared 5 bases from V and 0 bases from J, leaving 7 bases between. This TCR was sampled from a young man in good health. Some clones in this sample may be carry-over from other donors' samples. Sequencing was done on a sample of naive CD4+ T cells from PBMCs. The sample's subset: CD45RA+ positively selected. The chain employs TRBV7-9 and TRBJ2-5; D ambiguous. The DNA of the CDR3 is TGTGCCAGCAGCAAGCGAGACCAAGAGACCCAGTACTTC. Translation: CASSKRDQETQYF. The full variable domain, in which reference TRBV7-9 and TRBJ2-5 provide the parts outside the CDR3, is DTGVSQNPRHKITKRGQNVTFRCDPISEHNRLYWYRQTLGQGPEFLTYFQNEAQLEKSRLLSDRFSAERPKGSFSTLEIQRTEQGDSAMYLCASSKRDQETQYFGPGTRLLVL.